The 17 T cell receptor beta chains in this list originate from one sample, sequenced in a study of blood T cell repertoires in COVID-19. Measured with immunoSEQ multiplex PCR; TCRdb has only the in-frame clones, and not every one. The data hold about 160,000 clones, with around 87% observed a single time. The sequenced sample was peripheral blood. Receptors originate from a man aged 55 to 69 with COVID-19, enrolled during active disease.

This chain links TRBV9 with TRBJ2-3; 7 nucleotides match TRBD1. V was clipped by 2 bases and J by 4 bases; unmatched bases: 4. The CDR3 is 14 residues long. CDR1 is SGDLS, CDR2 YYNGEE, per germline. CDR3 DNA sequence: TGTGCCAGCAGCGTCACAGGGGTGGCAGATACGCAGTATTTT. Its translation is CASSVTGVADTQYF.

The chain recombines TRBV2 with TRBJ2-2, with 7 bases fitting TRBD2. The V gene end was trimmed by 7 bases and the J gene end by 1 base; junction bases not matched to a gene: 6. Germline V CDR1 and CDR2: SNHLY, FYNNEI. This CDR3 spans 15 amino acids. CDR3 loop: CASKVLAGNTGELFF. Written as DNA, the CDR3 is TGTGCCAGCAAAGTGTTAGCGGGGAACACCGGGGAGCTGTTTTTT.

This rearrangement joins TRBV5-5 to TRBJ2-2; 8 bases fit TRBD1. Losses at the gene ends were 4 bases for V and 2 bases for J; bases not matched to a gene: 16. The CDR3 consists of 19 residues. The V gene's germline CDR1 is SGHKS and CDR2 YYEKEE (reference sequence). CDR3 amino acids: CASSGGDRGLASNTGELFF. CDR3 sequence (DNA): TGTGCCAGCAGCGGGGGAGACAGGGGTCTAGCGAGCAACACCGGGGAGCTGTTTTTT.

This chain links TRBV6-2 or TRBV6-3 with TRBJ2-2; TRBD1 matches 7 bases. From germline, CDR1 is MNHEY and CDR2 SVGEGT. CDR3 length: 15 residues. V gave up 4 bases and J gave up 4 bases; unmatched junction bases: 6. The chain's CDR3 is CASSSGQASTGELFF. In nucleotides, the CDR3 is TGTGCCAGCAGTTCCGGACAGGCTTCCACCGGGGAGCTGTTTTTT.

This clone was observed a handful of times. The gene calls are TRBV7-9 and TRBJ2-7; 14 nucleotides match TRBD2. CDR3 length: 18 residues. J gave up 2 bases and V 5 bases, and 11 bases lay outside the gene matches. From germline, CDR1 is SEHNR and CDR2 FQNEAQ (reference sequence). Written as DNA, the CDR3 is TGTGCCAGCAGCAAGACTAGCGGGAGGGCCTTGGGTACCTACGAGCAGTACTTC. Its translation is CASSKTSGRALGTYEQYF.

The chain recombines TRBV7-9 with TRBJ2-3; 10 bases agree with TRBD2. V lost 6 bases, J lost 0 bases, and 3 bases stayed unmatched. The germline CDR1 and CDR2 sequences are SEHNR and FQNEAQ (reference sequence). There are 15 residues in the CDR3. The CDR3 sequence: CASRELAGSTDTQYF. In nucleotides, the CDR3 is TGTGCCAGCAGAGAACTAGCGGGGAGCACAGATACGCAGTATTTT.

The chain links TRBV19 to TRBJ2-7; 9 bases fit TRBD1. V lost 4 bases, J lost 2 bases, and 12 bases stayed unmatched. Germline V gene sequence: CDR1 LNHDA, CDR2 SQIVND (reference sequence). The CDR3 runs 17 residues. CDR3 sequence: CASSTTGTGRKPYEQYF. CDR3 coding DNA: TGTGCCAGTAGTACTACCGGGACAGGGCGGAAACCCTACGAGCAGTACTTC.

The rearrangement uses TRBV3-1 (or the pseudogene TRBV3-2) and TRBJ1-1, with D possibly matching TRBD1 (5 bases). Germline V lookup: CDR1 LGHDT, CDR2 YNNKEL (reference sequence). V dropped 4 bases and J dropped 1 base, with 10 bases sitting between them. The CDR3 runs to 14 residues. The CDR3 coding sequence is TGTGCCAGCAGCCCACGGGGGGGGAACACTGAAGCTTTCTTT. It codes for CASSPRGGNTEAFF.

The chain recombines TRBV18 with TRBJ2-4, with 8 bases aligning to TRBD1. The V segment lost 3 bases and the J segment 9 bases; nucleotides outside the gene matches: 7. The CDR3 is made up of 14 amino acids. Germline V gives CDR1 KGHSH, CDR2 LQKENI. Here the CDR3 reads CASSPLDRGAIQYF. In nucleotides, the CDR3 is TGTGCCAGCTCACCCCTCGACAGGGGCGCCATTCAGTACTTC.

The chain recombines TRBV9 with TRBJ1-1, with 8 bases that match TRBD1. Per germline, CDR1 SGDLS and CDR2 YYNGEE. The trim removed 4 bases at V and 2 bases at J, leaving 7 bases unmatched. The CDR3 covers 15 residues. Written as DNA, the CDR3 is TGTGCCAGCAGCCCACAAACAGGGGGAAACACTGAAGCTTTCTTT. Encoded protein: CASSPQTGGNTEAFF.

The CDR3 nucleotides read TGCGCCAGCAGATGGGGTCAGGGGGTTGAAAAACTGTTTTTT. This codes for CASRWGQGVEKLFF. The genes are TRBV5-1 and TRBJ1-4; 7 bases line up with TRBD1. Germline lookup yields CDR1 SGHRS and CDR2 YFSETQ. This CDR3 has 14 amino acids. V gave up 5 bases and J gave up 7 bases; unmatched junction bases: 8.

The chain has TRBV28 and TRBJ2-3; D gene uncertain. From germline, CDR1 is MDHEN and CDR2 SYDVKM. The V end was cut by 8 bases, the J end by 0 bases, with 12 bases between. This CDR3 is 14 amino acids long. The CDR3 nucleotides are TGTGCCAGCTCCCCCCACAGCAGCACAGATACGCAGTATTTT. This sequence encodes CASSPHSSTDTQYF.

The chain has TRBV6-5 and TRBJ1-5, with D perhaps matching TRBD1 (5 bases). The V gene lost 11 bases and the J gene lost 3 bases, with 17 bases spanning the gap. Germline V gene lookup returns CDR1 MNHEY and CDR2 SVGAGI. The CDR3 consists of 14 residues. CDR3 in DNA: TGTGCCTCACGACAGTCCCGGTTCAATCAGCCCCAGCATTTT. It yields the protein CASRQSRFNQPQHF.

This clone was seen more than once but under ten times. CDR3 region: CASSPPQGEAFF. The CDR3 coding sequence is TGTGCCAGCAGTCCCCCCCAGGGAGAAGCTTTCTTT. The V call is TRBV6-5, the J call TRBJ1-1; possible D gene TRBD1, 5 bases. The V gene lost 5 bases and the J gene lost 8 bases, with 12 bases spanning the gap. Looked up from germline, CDR1 is MNHEY and CDR2 is SVGAGI. The CDR3 sequence is 12 residues long.

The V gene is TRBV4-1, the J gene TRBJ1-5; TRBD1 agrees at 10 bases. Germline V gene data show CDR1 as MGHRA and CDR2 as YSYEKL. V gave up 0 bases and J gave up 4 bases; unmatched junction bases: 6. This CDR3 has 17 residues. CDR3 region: CASSQDPGQGGNQPQHF. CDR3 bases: TGCGCCAGCAGCCAAGATCCTGGACAGGGGGGAAATCAGCCCCAGCATTTT.

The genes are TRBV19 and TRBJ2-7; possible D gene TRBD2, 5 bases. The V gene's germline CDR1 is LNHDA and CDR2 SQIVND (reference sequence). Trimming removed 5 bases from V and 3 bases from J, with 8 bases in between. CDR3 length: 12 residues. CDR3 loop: CASSPGNYEQYF. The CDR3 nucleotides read TGTGCCAGTAGTCCGGGGAACTACGAGCAGTACTTC.

CDR3 protein: CASSPRLAGEENEQFF. DNA for the CDR3: TGTGCCAGCAGCCCCCGACTAGCGGGAGAGGAAAATGAGCAGTTCTTC. The chain employs TRBV7-9 and TRBJ2-1; 12 bases map to TRBD2. CDR3 length: 16 amino acids. V was pared by 5 bases and J by 7 bases, with 9 bases of the junction left unmatched. The germline V gene encodes CDR1 SEHNR and CDR2 FQNEAQ (reference sequence).